A single sample gave rise to the 20 T cell receptor beta chains below, sequenced in a study of Graves' ophthalmopathy and Graves' hyperthyroidism. Amplification of the TCR beta CDR3 regions used RNA transcripts (as template). The authors performed first-round RT-PCR with HTBI primers and then a second-round multiplex PCR. Via MiXCR, TCRdb re-called the multiplex PCR reads, giving one row per CDR3 protein. The sample records under 350,000 distinct CDR3 sequences, about 17% being singletons. Sequencing was done on a sample of peripheral blood. These TCRs come from an adult man with Graves' ophthalmopathy.

This clonotype was seen ten or more times. The rearrangement uses TRBV6-1 and TRBJ2-2; 7 bases agree with TRBD2. Unmatched junction bases numbered 3, after V lost 5 bases and J lost 6 bases. Germline CDR1 is MNHNS and CDR2 is SASEGT. The CDR3 is made up of 13 amino acids. The CDR3 region has the DNA TGTGCCAGCAGTCTTACTAGCGCCGGGGAGCTGTTTTTT. As protein: CASSLTSAGELFF.

The sample holds many counts of this clonotype. J is TRBJ1-1 and V is TRBV30; D call uncertain. The CDR3 has 12 residues. The germline V gene has CDR1 GTSNPN and CDR2 SVGIG (reference sequence). Trimming took 6 bases from V and 0 from J, leaving 8 bases between them. The CDR3 loop reads CACMTLNTEAFF. The CDR3 coding sequence is TGTGCCTGCATGACATTGAACACTGAAGCTTTCTTT. Looking up the rest from reference TRBV30 and TRBJ1-1 gives the full variable domain: SQTIHQWPATLVQPVGSPLSLECTVEGTSNPNLYWYRQAAGRGLQLLFYSVGIGQISSEVPQNLSASRPQDRQFILSSKKLLLSDSGFYLCACMTLNTEAFFGQGTRLTVV.

This clonotype showed up many times. The genes are TRBV11-2 and TRBJ2-7, with D perhaps matching TRBD2 (5 bases). Germline V gene sequence: CDR1 SGHAT, CDR2 FQNNGV. This CDR3 is 14 amino acids long. Trimming removed 0 bases from V and 6 bases from J, with 12 bases in between. The CDR3 nucleotides are TGTGCCAGCAGCTTAGAGGTGACTACAGCCGAGCAGTACTTC. As protein: CASSLEVTTAEQYF.

This clonotype was counted at least ten times. In DNA form, the CDR3 reads TGTGCCAGCAGCGGGGCGGGGGAGTCTTCCTACGAGCAGTACTTC. Amino acids: CASSGAGESSYEQYF. V is TRBV28 and J is TRBJ2-7; TRBD2 matches at 7 bases. With V trimmed by 6 bases and J by 1 base, 9 bases remained unmatched. Germline V gene sequence: CDR1 MDHEN, CDR2 SYDVKM. The CDR3 loop spans 15 amino acids. The complete variable domain, with remaining parts taken from reference TRBV28 and TRBJ2-7, reads DVKVTQSSRYLVKRTGEKVFLECVQDMDHENMFWYRQDPGLGLRLIYFSYDVKMKEKGDIPEGYSVSREKKERFSLILESASTNQTSMYLCASSGAGESSYEQYFGPGTRLTVT.

This clonotype has a handful of counts. The rearrangement joins TRBV4-1 to TRBJ2-7, with a possible D match to TRBD2 (7 bases). The CDR3 sequence is 13 residues long. From germline, CDR1 is MGHRA and CDR2 YSYEKL. The V end lost 5 bases, the J end lost 4 bases, and 12 bases lay between the germline ends. The CDR3 DNA follows: TGCGCCAGCAGCTGGGGGCGGGGGTACGAGCAGTACTTC. Encoded protein: CASSWGRGYEQYF.

This clonotype was picked up a small number of times. The chain links TRBV20-1 to TRBJ2-7; 9 bases fit TRBD2. In germline, CDR1 is DFQATT, CDR2 SNEGSKA (reference sequence). After removal of 6 bases from V and 5 bases from J, the junction contained 20 bases not matched to a gene. This CDR3 is 17 amino acids long. In DNA form, the CDR3 reads TGCAGTGCCGCCTATTCTACTAGCGGGTATATGCTGGACGAGCAGTACTTC. Translating it yields CSAAYSTSGYMLDEQYF.

Many counts were recorded for this clonotype. The chain carries TRBV7-2 and TRBJ1-3; possibly TRBD1 for D (6 bases). The CDR3 consists of 15 residues. V was pared by 0 bases and J by 2 bases, with 8 bases between. CDR1 is SGHTA, CDR2 FQGNSA, per germline. The DNA for the CDR3 is TGTGCCAGCAGCTTAGCGGGGGCGCCTGGAAACACCATATATTTT. It translates to CASSLAGAPGNTIYF. The full variable domain, rest sourced from reference TRBV7-2 and TRBJ1-3, is GAGVSQSPSNKVTEKGKDVELRCDPISGHTALYWYRQSLGQGLEFLIYFQGNSAPDKSGLPSDRFSAERTGGSVSTLTIQRTQQEDSAVYLCASSLAGAPGNTIYFGEGSWLTVV.

V usage is TRBV12-3 or TRBV12-4 and J usage is TRBJ1-2; D is perhaps TRBD1 (5 bases). The CDR3 length is 18 residues. V was pared by 1 base and J by 3 bases, with 21 bases between. In nucleotides, the CDR3 is TGTGCCAGCAGTTTAGTGGGGGGTATTTTCCGCGCGGACTATGGCTACACCTTC. Its translation: CASSLVGGIFRADYGYTF.

This clonotype was seen at least ten times. The J gene is TRBJ2-7, the V gene TRBV5-1; D possibly corresponds to TRBD1 (6 bases). Trimming shortened V by 6 bases and J by 1 base, and 11 bases separated the two germline ends. The CDR3 loop spans 13 amino acids. Looked up from germline, CDR1 is SGHRS and CDR2 is YFSETQ. This CDR3 is CASNGDNSYEQYF. The CDR3 region has the DNA TGCGCCAGCAACGGGGACAATTCCTACGAGCAGTACTTC.

This clonotype was detected many times. The rearrangement joins TRBV7-8 to TRBJ1-5; D is undetermined. Trimming removed 1 base from V and 0 bases from J, with 10 bases in between. This CDR3 contains 16 residues. The germline CDR1 and CDR2 sequences are SGHVS and FQNEAQ. This CDR3 reads CASSLGSMGSNQPQHF. The CDR3 DNA is TGTGCCAGCAGCTTAGGAAGTATGGGTAGCAATCAGCCCCAGCATTTT.

This clonotype has at least ten counts. The chain couples TRBV6-5 to TRBJ1-1; D gene unclear. Germline V gives CDR1 MNHEY, CDR2 SVGAGI. The CDR3 consists of 15 residues. Trimming took 4 bases from V and 2 from J, leaving 14 bases between them. The DNA for the CDR3 is TGTGCCAGCAGTTCGGGCTGGTTTGAAAACACTGAAGCTTTCTTT. Encoded protein: CASSSGWFENTEAFF.

Ten or more counts support this clonotype. The genes are TRBV7-2 and TRBJ1-1, with 7 bases matching TRBD1. CDR3 length: 14 amino acids. Trimming cost V 1 base and J 3 bases; bases outside gene matches: 2. Germline V gene lookup returns CDR1 SGHTA and CDR2 FQGNSA. CDR3 in DNA: TGTGCCAGCAGCTTAGTAACAGGGGACACTGAAGCTTTCTTT. It codes for CASSLVTGDTEAFF.

By share of the sample, this clonotype is medium-sized. The gene calls are TRBV6-1 and TRBJ1-1; possible D gene TRBD1, 5 bases. Looked up from germline, CDR1 is MNHNS and CDR2 is SASEGT. V lost 11 bases to trimming and J lost 1 base, with 11 bases between them. This CDR3 contains 12 residues. CDR3 residues: CAGGEGNTEAFF. The CDR3 bases are TGTGCCGGGGGTGAGGGGAACACTGAAGCTTTCTTT.

This clonotype has a count of ten or more. This sequence joins TRBV6-2 or TRBV6-3 and TRBJ1-1; maybe TRBD1 (5 bases). The V end was cut by 2 bases, the J end by 7 bases, with 11 bases between. CDR1 and CDR2 from the germline V gene are MNHEY and SVGEGT. The CDR3 runs to 13 residues. CDR3 residues: CASSYAGGGEAFF. For the CDR3, the DNA is TGTGCCAGCAGTTACGCGGGGGGTGGTGAAGCTTTCTTT.

In its sample, this clonotype was seen many times. This chain links TRBV19 with TRBJ1-1; weak D call: TRBD1 (5 bases). The CDR3 length is 15 residues. Per the germline V gene, CDR1 is LNHDA and CDR2 is SQIVND (reference sequence). The V end lost 4 bases, the J end lost 6 bases, and 18 bases lay between the germline ends. CDR3 region: CASSTGITGGSEAFF. The DNA for the CDR3 is TGTGCCAGTAGTACGGGGATTACTGGGGGTTCTGAAGCTTTCTTT.

There are many counts of this clonotype. This sequence joins TRBV4-2 and TRBJ2-7, with 9 bases fitting TRBD2. Germline CDR1 LGHNA, CDR2 YNFKEQ. J was trimmed by 0 bases and V by 1 base; bases with no gene match: 7. The CDR3 totals 17 residues. The CDR3, as DNA: TGTGCCAGCAGCCAAGGTCGGACTAGCGAACGCTCCTACGAGCAGTACTTC. It codes for CASSQGRTSERSYEQYF.

V and J are TRBV24-1 and TRBJ2-7; D not resolved. The CDR3 consists of 13 residues. The V end lost 9 bases, the J end lost 5 bases, and 16 bases lay between the germline ends. CDR1 is KGHDR and CDR2 is SFDVKD in the germline V gene. The CDR3 coding sequence is TGTGCCACCTCCGTGAAACAATGGGACGAGCAGTACTTC. It yields the protein CATSVKQWDEQYF.

This clonotype was seen many times. J is TRBJ2-5 and V is TRBV10-3; D gene unclear. Per germline, CDR1 ENHRY and CDR2 SYGVKD. CDR3 length equals 12 residues. V lost 0 bases to trimming and J lost 5 bases, with 4 bases between them. The CDR3 loop is CAISESAETQYF. The CDR3 bases are TGTGCCATCAGTGAGTCTGCGGAGACCCAGTACTTC.

This clonotype was counted ten times or more. The V call is TRBV12-3 or TRBV12-4, the J call TRBJ1-5; TRBD1 might be the D (6 bases). V was pared by 1 base and J by 1 base, with 14 bases between. The CDR3 has 17 residues. The CDR3 DNA is TGTGCCAGCAGTTTAGGCAGGGTTGGGGGCAGCAATCAGCCCCAGCATTTT. Translation: CASSLGRVGGSNQPQHF.

In this sample, this clonotype turned up many times. This chain connects TRBV5-1 to TRBJ1-1; TRBD1 is a possible D gene (5 bases). The CDR3 has 14 residues. CDR1 and CDR2 (germline): SGHRS, YFSETQ. The V end was cut by 2 bases, the J end by 1 base, with 9 bases between. The CDR3 loop is CASSFSGTNTEAFF. In DNA, the CDR3 is TGCGCCAGCAGCTTTTCAGGGACGAACACTGAAGCTTTCTTT. Full variable domain (remainder filled in from reference TRBV5-1 and TRBJ1-1): KAGVTQTPRYLIKTRGQQVTLSCSPISGHRSVSWYQQTPGQGLQFLFEYFSETQRNKGNFPGRFSGRQFSNSRSEMNVSTLELGDSALYLCASSFSGTNTEAFFGQGTRLTVV.